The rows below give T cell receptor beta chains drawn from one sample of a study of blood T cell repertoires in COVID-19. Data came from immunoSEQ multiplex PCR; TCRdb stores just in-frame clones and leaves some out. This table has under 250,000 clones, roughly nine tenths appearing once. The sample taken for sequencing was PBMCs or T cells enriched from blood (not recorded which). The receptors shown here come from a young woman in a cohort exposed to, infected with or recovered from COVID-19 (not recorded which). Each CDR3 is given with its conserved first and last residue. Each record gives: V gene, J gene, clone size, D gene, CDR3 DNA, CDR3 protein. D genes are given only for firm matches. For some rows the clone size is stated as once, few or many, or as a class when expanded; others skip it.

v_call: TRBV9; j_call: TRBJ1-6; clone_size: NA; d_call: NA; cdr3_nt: TGTGCCAGCAGCGTAGTGGCAGGGGATAATTCACCCCTCCACTTT; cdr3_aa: CASSVVAGDNSPLHF
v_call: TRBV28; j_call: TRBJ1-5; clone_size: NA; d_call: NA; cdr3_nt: TGTGCCAGCATCAGATCCGACAGGTACAATCAGCCCCAGCATTTT; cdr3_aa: CASIRSDRYNQPQHF
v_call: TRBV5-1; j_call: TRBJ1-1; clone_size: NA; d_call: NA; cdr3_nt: TGCGCCAGCAGCTTGGCCAGTCAGATGAACACTGAAGCTTTCTTT; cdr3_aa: CASSLASQMNTEAFF
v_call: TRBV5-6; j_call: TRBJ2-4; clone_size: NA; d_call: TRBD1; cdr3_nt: TGTGCCAGCAGCTTGGTCGGGACAGGGATCGACATTCAGTACTTC; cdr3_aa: CASSLVGTGIDIQYF
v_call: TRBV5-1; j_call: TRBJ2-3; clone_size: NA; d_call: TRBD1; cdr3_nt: TGCGCCAGCAGCTCGGGACAGGGGGAGGCCACAGATACGCAGTATTTT; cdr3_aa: CASSSGQGEATDTQYF
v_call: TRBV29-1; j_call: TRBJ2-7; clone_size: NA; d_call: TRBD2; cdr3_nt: TGCAGCGTTGAAAAGTCTAGCGGGGGGATATACGAGCAGTACTTC; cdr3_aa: CSVEKSSGGIYEQYF
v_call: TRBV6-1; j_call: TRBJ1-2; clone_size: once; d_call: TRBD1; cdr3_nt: TGTGCCAGCAGTGAAATAGGACAGGGGGAGAATGGCTACACCTTC; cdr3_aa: CASSEIGQGENGYTF
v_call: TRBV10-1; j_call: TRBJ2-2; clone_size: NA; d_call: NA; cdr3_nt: TGCGCCAGCGGGACCGGGACTGTGAACACCGGGGAGCTGTTTTTT; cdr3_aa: CASGTGTVNTGELFF
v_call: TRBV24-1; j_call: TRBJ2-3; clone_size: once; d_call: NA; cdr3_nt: TGTGCCACCAGTGATCCTAGCCGAGATACGCAGTATTTT; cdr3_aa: CATSDPSRDTQYF
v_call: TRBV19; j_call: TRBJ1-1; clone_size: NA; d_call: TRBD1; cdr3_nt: TGTGCCAGTAGTACCGACAGGGGGGCCACTGAAGCTTTCTTT; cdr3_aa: CASSTDRGATEAFF
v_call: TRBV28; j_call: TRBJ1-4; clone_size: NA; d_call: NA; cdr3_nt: TGTGCCAGCAGCCGGTGGGGGGGCGGAGATGAAAAACTGTTTTTT; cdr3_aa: CASSRWGGGDEKLFF
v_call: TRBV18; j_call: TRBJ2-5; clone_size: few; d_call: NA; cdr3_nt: TGTGCCAGCTCACGCAGGGAGACCCAGTACTTC; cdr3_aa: CASSRRETQYF
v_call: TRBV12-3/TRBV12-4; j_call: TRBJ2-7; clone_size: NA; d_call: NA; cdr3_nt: TGTGCCAGCAGCCCCGCAGTTCCCTACGAGCAGTACTTC; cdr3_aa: CASSPAVPYEQYF
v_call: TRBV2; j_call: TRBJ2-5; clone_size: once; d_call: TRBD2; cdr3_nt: TGTGCCAGCAGTCAGCGGGGGGGAGAGACCCAGTACTTC; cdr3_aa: CASSQRGGETQYF
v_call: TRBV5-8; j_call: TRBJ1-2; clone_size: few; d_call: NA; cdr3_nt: TGTGCCAGCAGCTTACGGTCGAACACCTTC; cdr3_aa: CASSLRSNTF
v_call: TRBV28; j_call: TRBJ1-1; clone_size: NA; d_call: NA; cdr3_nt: TGTGCCAGCAGTCCCCATACAGGGATGAACACTGAAGCTTTCTTT; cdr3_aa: CASSPHTGMNTEAFF
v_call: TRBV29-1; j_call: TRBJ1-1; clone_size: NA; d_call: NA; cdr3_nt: TGCAGCGTTAAAAATATGCGGGACACTGAAGCTTTCTTT; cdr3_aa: CSVKNMRDTEAFF
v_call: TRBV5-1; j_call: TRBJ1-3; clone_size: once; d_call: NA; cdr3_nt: TGCGCCAGCAGCTTGGAAGGGGGCTCTGGAAACACCATATATTTT; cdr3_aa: CASSLEGGSGNTIYF
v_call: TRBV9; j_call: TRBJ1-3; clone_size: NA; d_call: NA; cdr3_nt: TGTGCCAGCAGCGGTGGGAGTAGGATCTCTGGAAACACCATATATTTT; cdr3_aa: CASSGGSRISGNTIYF
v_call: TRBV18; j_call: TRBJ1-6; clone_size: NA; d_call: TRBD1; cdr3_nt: TGTGCCAGCTCACCTACGGGCAGGGGGCAGGATTCACCCCTCCACTTT; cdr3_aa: CASSPTGRGQDSPLHF
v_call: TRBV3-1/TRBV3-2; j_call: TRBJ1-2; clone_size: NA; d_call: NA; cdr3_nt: TGTGCCAGCAGCCAAGATTCCGGGGTCAACTATGGCTACACCTTC; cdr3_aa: CASSQDSGVNYGYTF
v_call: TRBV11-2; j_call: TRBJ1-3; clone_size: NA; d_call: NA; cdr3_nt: TGTGCCAGCAGCTTAGAGCAGGGTGGCTCTGGAAACACCATATATTTT; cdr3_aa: CASSLEQGGSGNTIYF
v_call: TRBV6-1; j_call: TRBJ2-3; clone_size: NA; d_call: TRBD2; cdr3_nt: TGTGCCAGCAGTGACCTAGCGGGAGATACGCAGTATTTT; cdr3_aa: CASSDLAGDTQYF
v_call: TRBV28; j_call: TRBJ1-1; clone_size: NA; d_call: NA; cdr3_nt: TGTGCCAGCAGTTTATCTCCAGGGTCATCGGAGAACACTGAAGCTTTCTTT; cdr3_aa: CASSLSPGSSENTEAFF
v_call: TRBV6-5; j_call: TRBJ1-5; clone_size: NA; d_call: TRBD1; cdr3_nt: TGTGCCAGCAGTAGTCTACAGGGGACCGGTCAGCCCCAGCATTTT; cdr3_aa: CASSSLQGTGQPQHF
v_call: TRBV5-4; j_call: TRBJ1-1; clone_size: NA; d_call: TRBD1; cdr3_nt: TGTGCCAGCAGCTTGGGGACAGGTAACACTGAAGCTTTCTTT; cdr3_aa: CASSLGTGNTEAFF
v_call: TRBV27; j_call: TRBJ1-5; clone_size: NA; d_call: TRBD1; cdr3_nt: TGTGCCAGCGGACAGGGTGGTCAGCCCCAGCATTTT; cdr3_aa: CASGQGGQPQHF
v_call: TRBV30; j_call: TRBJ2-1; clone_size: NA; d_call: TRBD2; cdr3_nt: TGTGCCTGGAACCTACAAGCGGGAGACAATGAGCAGTTCTTC; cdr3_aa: CAWNLQAGDNEQFF
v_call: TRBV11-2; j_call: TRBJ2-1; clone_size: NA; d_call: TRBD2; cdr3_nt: TGTGCCAGCAGCTTTGGGTCGGGGGGGCCTAGGAATAATGAGCAGTTCTTC; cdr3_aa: CASSFGSGGPRNNEQFF
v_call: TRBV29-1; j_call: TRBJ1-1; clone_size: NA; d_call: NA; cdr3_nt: TGCAGCGTTGTTAAGGAGGTGGGGGCGCCTGCTTTCTTT; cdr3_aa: CSVVKEVGAPAFF
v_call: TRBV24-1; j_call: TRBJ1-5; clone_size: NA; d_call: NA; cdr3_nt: TGTGCCACCAGTGACCACCCCTACGGGGAGGGCAATCAGCCCCAGCATTTT; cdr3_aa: CATSDHPYGEGNQPQHF
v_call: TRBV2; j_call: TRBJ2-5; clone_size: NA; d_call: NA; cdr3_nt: TGTGCCAGCAGTGAAAACTCGGTTGCCCAAGAGACCCAGTACTTC; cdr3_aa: CASSENSVAQETQYF
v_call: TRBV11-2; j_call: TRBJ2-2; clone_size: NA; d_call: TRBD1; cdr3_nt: TGTGCCAGCAGCTCTAACCGGGACAGGGGACTCTTGAACACCGGGGAGCTGTTTTTT; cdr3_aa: CASSSNRDRGLLNTGELFF
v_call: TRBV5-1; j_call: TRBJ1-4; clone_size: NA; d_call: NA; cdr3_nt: TGCGCCAGCAGCCTTCGGAACCAGGGTGAAAAACTGTTTTTT; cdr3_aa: CASSLRNQGEKLFF
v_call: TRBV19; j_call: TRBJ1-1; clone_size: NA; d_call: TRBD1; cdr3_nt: TGTGCCAGTAGAATTGGGACAGGGGGCCGCACTGAAGCTTTCTTT; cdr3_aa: CASRIGTGGRTEAFF
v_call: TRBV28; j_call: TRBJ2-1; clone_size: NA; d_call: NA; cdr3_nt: TGTGCCAGCACCGCGGGCCGTAGTGAGCAGTTCTTC; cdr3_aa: CASTAGRSEQFF
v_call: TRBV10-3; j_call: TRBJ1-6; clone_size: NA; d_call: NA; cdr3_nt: TGTGCCATCAGTGAACAAGGGGCGGATTCACCCCTCCACTTT; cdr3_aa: CAISEQGADSPLHF
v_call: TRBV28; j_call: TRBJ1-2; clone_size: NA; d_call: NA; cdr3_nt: TGTGCCAGCAGTTTACCCGACAGCCCCTATGGCTACACCTTC; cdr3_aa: CASSLPDSPYGYTF
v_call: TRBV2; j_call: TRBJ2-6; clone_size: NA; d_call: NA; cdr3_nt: TGTGCCAGCAGTGTCTCCGGGGCCAACGTCCTGACTTTC; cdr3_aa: CASSVSGANVLTF
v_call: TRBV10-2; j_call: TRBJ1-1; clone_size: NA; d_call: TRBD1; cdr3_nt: TGCGCCAGCAGTGAGAATTCAGGGGGGAACACTGAAGCTTTCTTT; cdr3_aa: CASSENSGGNTEAFF
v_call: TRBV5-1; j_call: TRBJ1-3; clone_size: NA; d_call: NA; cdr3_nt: TGCGCCAGCACCCCCGGACAGAGCTCTGGAAACACCATATATTTT; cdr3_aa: CASTPGQSSGNTIYF
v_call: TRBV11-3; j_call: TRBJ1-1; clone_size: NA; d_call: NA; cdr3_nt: TGTGCCAGCAGCTTAGAACTGACTGAAGCTTTCTTT; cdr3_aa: CASSLELTEAFF
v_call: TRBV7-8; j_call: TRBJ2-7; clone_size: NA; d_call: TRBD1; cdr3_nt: TGTGCCAGCAGGGCCGGCCGGGACAGCCTCGGGTGGGACGAGCAGTACTTC; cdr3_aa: CASRAGRDSLGWDEQYF
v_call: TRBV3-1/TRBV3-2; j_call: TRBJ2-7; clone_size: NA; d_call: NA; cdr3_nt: TGTGCCAGCAGCCAAGAATCGGGGGTCGAGCAGTACTTC; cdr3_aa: CASSQESGVEQYF
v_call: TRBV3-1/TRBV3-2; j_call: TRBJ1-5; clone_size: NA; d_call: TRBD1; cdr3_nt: TGTGCCAGCAGCCAAGCCGGGACAGGGAACAATCAGCCCCAGCATTTT; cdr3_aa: CASSQAGTGNNQPQHF
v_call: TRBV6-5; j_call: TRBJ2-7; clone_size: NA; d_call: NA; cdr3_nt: TGTGCCAGCAGATGGTCCGGGGAACACGAGCAGTACTTC; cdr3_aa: CASRWSGEHEQYF